The sequence of this T cell receptor beta chain was determined in a study of blood T cell repertoires in COVID-19. Across the whole study: In each case, the material was cDNA or gDNA derived from T cells, B-cell-depleted T cells, or PBMCs.

This CDR3 is 14 amino acids long. V was cut by 0 bases and J by 6 bases, with 9 bases left in between. Germline CDR1 reads KGHSH; CDR2 reads LQKENI. In terms of age and location, participants ranged from roughly 18 to 90 years and lived in approximately 26 US areas. Cohort placement rested on clinical history that participants reported themselves. Original data processing: From reference gene primer amplification, estimates of nucleated cell counts were derived. The table came from immunoSEQ multiplex PCR; TCRdb's copy has only in-frame clones and leaves some out. Clonal size and the V and J genes are those of that table, whereas D and trimming came from the DNA. The profile shows under 400,000 clones, approximately 86% of them singletons.

What was sequenced was PBMCs or T cells enriched from blood (not recorded which). V and J are TRBV18 and TRBJ1-5; D is uncertain. The sequence was obtained from a woman in her forties with acute COVID-19. Here the CDR3 reads CASSPPQVGQPQHF. CDR3 in DNA: TGTGCCAGCTCACCACCCCAGGTGGGTCAGCCCCAGCATTTT.